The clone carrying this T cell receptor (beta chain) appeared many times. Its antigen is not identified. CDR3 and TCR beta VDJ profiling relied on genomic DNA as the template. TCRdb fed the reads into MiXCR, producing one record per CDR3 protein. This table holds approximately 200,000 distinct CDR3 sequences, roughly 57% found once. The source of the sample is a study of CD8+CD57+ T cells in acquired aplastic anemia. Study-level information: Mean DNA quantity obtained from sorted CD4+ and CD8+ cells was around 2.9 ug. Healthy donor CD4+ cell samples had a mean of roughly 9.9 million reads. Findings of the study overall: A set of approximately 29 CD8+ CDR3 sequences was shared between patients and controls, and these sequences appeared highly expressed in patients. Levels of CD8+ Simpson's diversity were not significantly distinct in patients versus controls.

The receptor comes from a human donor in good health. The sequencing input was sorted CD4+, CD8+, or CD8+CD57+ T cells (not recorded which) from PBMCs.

The CDR3 region is CASSAWGDTQYF. As DNA, the CDR3 is TGTGCCAGCAGCGCCTGGGGGGATACGCAGTATTTT. The rearrangement joins TRBV7-8 to TRBJ2-3; D tentatively reads TRBD1 or TRBD2 (5 bases each). The germline V gene has CDR1 SGHVS and CDR2 FQNEAQ. The CDR3 is made up of 12 amino acids. V was shortened by 5 bases and J by 6 bases, with 9 bases between the two germline ends.